This T cell receptor (beta chain) is from a study of response to subunit inactivated influenza vaccine. The CDR3 has 17 residues. The V end lost 4 bases, the J end lost 0 bases, and 14 bases lay between the germline ends. The germline V gene has CDR1 SGHRS and CDR2 YFSETQ. TCRdb independently ran MiXCR on the RT-PCR reads; one entry per CDR3 protein. The sample shows roughly 520,000 distinct CDR3 sequences, 25% of them seen only once. The chain combines TRBV5-1 with TRBJ2-6; D may be TRBD1 (6 bases). Sequences were derived from CD4+ T cells sorted from PBMCs, sampled roughly 5 days after vaccination. The sequence was obtained from a man in his fifties who received an inactivated influenza vaccine. This CDR3 is CASSAGQRSSGANVLTF. CDR3 DNA: TGCGCCAGCAGCGCAGGACAGCGCTCCTCTGGGGCCAACGTCCTGACTTTC.